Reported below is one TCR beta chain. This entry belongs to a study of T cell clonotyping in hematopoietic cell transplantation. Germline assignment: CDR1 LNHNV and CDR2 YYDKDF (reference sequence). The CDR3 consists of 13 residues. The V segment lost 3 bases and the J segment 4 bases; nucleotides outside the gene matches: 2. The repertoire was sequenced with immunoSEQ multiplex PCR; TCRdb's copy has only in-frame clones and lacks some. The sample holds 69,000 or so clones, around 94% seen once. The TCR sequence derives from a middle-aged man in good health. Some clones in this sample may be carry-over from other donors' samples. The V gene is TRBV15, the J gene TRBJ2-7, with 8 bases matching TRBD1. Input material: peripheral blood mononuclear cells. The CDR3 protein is CATSSGTGYEQYF. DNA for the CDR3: TGTGCCACCAGCAGCGGGACAGGATACGAGCAGTACTTC. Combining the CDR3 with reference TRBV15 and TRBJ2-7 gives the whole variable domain DAMVIQNPRYQVTQFGKPVTLSCSQTLNHNVMYWYQQKSSQAPKLLFHYYDKDFNNEADTPDNFQSRRPNTSFCFLDIRSPGLGDTAMYLCATSSGTGYEQYFGPGTRLTVT.